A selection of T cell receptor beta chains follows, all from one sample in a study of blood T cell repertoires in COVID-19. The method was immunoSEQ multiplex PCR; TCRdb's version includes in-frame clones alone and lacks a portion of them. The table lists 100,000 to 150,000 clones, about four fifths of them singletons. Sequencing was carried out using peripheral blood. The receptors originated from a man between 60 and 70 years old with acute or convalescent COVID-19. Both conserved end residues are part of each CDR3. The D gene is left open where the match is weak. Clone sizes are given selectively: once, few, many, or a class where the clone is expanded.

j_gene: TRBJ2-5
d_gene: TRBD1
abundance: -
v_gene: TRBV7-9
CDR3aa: CASSLDRGKETQYF
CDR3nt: TGTGCCAGCAGCTTAGACAGGGGAAAAGAGACCCAGTACTTC

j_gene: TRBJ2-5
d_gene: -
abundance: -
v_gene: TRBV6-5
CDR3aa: CASSYVGGVQETQYF
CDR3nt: TGTGCCAGCAGTTACGTGGGGGGTGTGCAAGAGACCCAGTACTTC

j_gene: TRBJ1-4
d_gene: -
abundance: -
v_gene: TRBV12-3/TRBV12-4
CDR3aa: CASRQNEKLFF
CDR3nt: TGTGCCAGCAGACAGAATGAAAAACTGTTTTTT

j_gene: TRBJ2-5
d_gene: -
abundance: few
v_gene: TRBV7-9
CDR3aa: CASSLGLADQETQYF
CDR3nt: TGTGCCAGCAGCTTGGGCCTAGCAGACCAAGAGACCCAGTACTTC

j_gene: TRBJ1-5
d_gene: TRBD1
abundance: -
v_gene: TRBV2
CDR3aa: CASYSGTGSYQPQHF
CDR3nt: TGTGCCAGTTACAGCGGGACAGGGTCCTATCAGCCCCAGCATTTT

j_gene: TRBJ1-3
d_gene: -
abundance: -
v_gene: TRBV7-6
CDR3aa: CASSLTRPSSGNTIYF
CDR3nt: TGTGCCAGCAGCCTCACCCGCCCCAGCTCTGGAAACACCATATATTTT

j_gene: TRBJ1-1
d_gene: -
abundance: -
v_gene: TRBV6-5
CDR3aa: CASSAFETGNTEAFF
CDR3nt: TGTGCCAGCAGCGCGTTTGAGACAGGGAACACTGAAGCTTTCTTT

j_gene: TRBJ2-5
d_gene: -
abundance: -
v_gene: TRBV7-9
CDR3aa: CASSRRTDAETQYF
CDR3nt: TGTGCCAGCAGCCGTAGGACAGACGCAGAGACCCAGTACTTC

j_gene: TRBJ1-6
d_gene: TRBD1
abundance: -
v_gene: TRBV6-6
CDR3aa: CASRDTGGAPLHF
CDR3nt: TGTGCCAGCAGAGACACAGGGGGGGCACCCCTCCACTTT

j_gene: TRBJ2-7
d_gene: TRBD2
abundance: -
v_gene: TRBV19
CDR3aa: CASSMLLAGGIYEQYF
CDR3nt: TGTGCCAGTAGTATGCTCCTAGCGGGAGGGATTTACGAGCAGTACTTC

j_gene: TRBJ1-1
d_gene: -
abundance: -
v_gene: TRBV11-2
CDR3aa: CASSLVRTEAFF
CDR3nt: TGTGCCAGCAGCTTAGTCCGCACTGAAGCTTTCTTT

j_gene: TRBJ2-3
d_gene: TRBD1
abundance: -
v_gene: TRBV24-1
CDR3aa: CATSDLGDRGLNTQYF
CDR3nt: TGTGCCACCAGTGATTTGGGGGACAGGGGGCTAAATACGCAGTATTTT

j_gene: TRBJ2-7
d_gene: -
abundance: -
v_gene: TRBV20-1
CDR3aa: CSASSGGVYEQYF
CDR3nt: TGCAGTGCTAGTAGCGGAGGTGTCTACGAGCAGTACTTC

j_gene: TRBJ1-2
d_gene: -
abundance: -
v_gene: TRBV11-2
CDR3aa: CASSLGSSRPERLSFGYTF
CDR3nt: TGTGCCAGCAGCTTAGGTTCTTCGAGACCGGAGCGACTCTCCTTTGGCTACACCTTC

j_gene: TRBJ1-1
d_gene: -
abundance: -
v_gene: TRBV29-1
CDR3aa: CSADPHGGRTEAFF
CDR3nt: TGCAGCGCGGACCCTCACGGGGGACGTACTGAAGCTTTCTTT

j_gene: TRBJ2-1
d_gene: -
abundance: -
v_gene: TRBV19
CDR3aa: CASRPPEGALDNEQFF
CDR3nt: TGTGCCAGTAGACCCCCGGAGGGGGCGCTGGACAATGAGCAGTTCTTC

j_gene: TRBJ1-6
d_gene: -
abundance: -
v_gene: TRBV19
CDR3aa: CASSMGSIYNSPLHF
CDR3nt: TGTGCCAGTAGTATGGGCTCCATTTATAATTCACCCCTCCACTTT

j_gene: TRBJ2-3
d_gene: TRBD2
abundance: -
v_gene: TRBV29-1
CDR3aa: CSAGTSGSGGDTQYF
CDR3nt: TGCAGCGCCGGGACTAGCGGTTCGGGAGGGGATACGCAGTATTTT

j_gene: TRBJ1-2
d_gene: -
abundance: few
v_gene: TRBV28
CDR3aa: CASRSRDKEFYGYTF
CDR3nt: TGTGCCAGCAGGTCCCGTGACAAAGAATTCTATGGCTACACCTTC

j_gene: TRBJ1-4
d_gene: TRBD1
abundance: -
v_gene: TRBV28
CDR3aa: CASTATGSNEKLFF
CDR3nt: TGTGCCAGCACCGCGACAGGGAGCAATGAAAAACTGTTTTTT

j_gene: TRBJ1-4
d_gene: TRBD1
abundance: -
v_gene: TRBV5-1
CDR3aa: CASSTLQGANEKLFF
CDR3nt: TGCGCCAGCAGCACCCTTCAGGGGGCTAATGAAAAACTGTTTTTT

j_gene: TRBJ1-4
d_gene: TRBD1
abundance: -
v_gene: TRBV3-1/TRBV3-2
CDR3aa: CASSQHNRGRGTNEKLFF
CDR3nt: TGTGCCAGCAGCCAGCATAACAGGGGGCGCGGGACTAATGAAAAACTGTTTTTT

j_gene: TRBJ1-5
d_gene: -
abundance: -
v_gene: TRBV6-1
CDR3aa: CASSEARPGRQPQHF
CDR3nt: TGTGCCAGCAGTGAAGCTCGGCCAGGGCGTCAGCCCCAGCATTTT

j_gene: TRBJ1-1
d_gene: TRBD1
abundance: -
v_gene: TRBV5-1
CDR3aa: CASSKWTGRNTEAFF
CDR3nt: TGCGCCAGCAGCAAATGGACAGGGCGGAACACTGAAGCTTTCTTT

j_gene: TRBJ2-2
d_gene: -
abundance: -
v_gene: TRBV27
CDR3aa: CASKRVQNTGELFF
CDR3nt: TGTGCCAGCAAGCGGGTCCAGAACACCGGGGAGCTGTTTTTT

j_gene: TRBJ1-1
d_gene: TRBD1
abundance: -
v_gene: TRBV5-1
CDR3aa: CASKPSGTGGNTEAFF
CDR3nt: TGCGCCAGCAAACCTTCCGGGACAGGGGGGAACACTGAAGCTTTCTTT

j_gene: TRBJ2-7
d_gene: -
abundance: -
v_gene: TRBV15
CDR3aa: CATSRLGEVYEQYF
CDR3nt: TGTGCCACCAGCAGACTCGGGGAGGTCTACGAGCAGTACTTC

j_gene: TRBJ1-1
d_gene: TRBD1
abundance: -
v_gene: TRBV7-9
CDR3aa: CASSPRGQGNTEAFF
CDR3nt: TGTGCCAGCAGCCCTCGGGGACAGGGGAACACTGAAGCTTTCTTT

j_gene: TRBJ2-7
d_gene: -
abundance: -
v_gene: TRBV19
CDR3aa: CASSRSTGVSEQYF
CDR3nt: TGTGCCAGTAGTAGAAGTACGGGAGTGTCAGAGCAGTACTTC